This T cell receptor (beta chain) was recovered during a study of lymphopenia after photon versus proton radiotherapy. Points on this clone: The target antigen is unknown.

General study findings and limits: Post-nadir diversity loss with photons came from oligoclonal expansion, particularly CD8+ Temra cells. Better survival with proton therapy was suggested as possible, not demonstrated.

Trimming at V came to 5 bases and at J to 0 bases, leaving 7 bases not matched to a gene. Germline CDR1 is SGHAT and CDR2 is FQNNGV. The CDR3 sequence is 17 residues long. The table came from immunoSEQ multiplex PCR; TCRdb's copy has only in-frame clones and leaves some out. The sample holds roughly 64,000 clones; 87% are singletons and the top ten take about 13%. This TCR came from an elderly man with esophageal cancer. The rearrangement uses TRBV11-2 and TRBJ2-3, with 11 bases aligning to TRBD2. Sequences were derived from peripheral blood, sampled from a patient treated with proton-based radiotherapy. CDR3 DNA sequence: TGTGCCAGCAGCCCGACTAGCGGGGAGATCAGCACAGATACGCAGTATTTT. Translated: CASSPTSGEISTDTQYF.